This record covers a single TCR beta chain. Antigen unknown. The source of the sample is a study of metastatic and nonmetastatic thyroid tumors. Study information: Repertoire data that came from the blood and tumor or nodule tissue of malignant and benign thyroid patients were compared. Study observations and caveats: The reported finding was significantly higher TCR beta diversity in malignant thyroid tumors relative to benign nodules, in blood and tumor.

In the authors' methods: The study took CDR3 differences across clinicopathological groups and made a distant-metastasis classifier for papillary thyroid cancer from them. TCRdb re-called the PCR reads through MiXCR. TCRdb assigned the V and J calls; the authors' analysis was not used. The sample has some 33,000 clones; over 15% are singletons. No patient received treatment before thyroid surgery. The germline V gene has CDR1 SGHRS and CDR2 YFSETQ. The V and J ends lost 2 bases and 5 bases respectively, with 3 bases between them. There are 11 residues in the CDR3. The specimen was blood. The V call is TRBV5-1, the J call TRBJ2-3; the D is unclear. The source is a female donor with papillary thyroid cancer or a benign thyroid nodule (not recorded which). Some clones in this sample may be carry-over from other donors' samples. CDR3 coding DNA: TGCGCCAGCAGCTTTGGAGATACGCAGTATTTT. This encodes CASSFGDTQYF.